These 5 T cell receptor beta chains were all obtained from the same sample, sequenced in a study of breast tumors, draining lymph nodes, adjacent tissues. Breast cancer patients provided tissue from their axillary draining lymph nodes. One entry per CDR3 protein, called by TCRdb with MiXCR from the multiplex PCR reads. The table shows about 130,000 distinct CDR3 sequences, with 21% occurring only once. The sample taken for sequencing was axillary lymph node tissue. Receptor source: a female donor with breast cancer. Some clones in this sample may be carry-over from other donors' samples.

This clonotype was recorded many times. This rearrangement joins TRBV6-5 to TRBJ1-3; 7 bases map to TRBD1. This CDR3 has 16 amino acids. The germline V gene encodes CDR1 MNHEY and CDR2 SVGAGI. V was clipped by 2 bases and J by 4 bases; unmatched bases: 8. CDR3 bases: TGTGCCAGCAGTTACCGCCCAGGGGGGGCGGGAAACACCATATATTTT. Its protein is CASSYRPGGAGNTIYF.

This clonotype was seen repeatedly, ten times or more. The chain couples TRBV6-1 to TRBJ1-4; 8 positions agree with TRBD1. The CDR3 has 18 amino acids. CDR1 MNHNS and CDR2 SASEGT come from the germline V gene. V was clipped by 0 bases and J by 4 bases; unmatched bases: 10. The DNA of the CDR3 is TGTGCCAGCAGTGAAGCTACCGGACAGGGTAGTGGTAATGAAAAACTGTTTTTT. Encoded protein: CASSEATGQGSGNEKLFF.

This clonotype occurred many times. J is TRBJ2-3 and V is TRBV27; D is uncertain. The germline V gene encodes CDR1 MNHEY and CDR2 SMNVEV (reference sequence). V lost 3 bases and J lost 1, with 2 bases in between. The CDR3 consists of 12 residues. In nucleotides, the CDR3 is TGTGCCAGCAGTTTTCGCACAGATACGCAGTATTTT. Translating it yields CASSFRTDTQYF.

As concerns this clonotype: Given a much more abundant clone one base away, this may be a read error. CDR3 nucleotide sequence: TGCGTCAGCAGCACCCAACCCGGGACGCAACTTAACTATGGCTACACCTTC. As protein: CVSSTQPGTQLNYGYTF. The rearrangement uses TRBV5-1 and TRBJ1-2; D may be TRBD1 (5 bases). The CDR3 length is 17 residues. Germline V gene data show CDR1 as SGHRS and CDR2 as YFSETQ.

This clonotype turned up a few times. The genes are TRBV28 and TRBJ1-6; TRBD1 agrees at 7 bases. This CDR3 is 16 amino acids long. Germline V lookup: CDR1 MDHEN, CDR2 SYDVKM. Trimming removed 5 bases from V and 7 bases from J; junction bases left unmatched: 11. CDR3 sequence reads: CASSRTGPFGNSPLHF. CDR3 in DNA: TGTGCCAGCAGTCGGACAGGCCCGTTCGGAAATTCACCCCTCCACTTT.